What follows are 4 T cell receptor beta chains derived from one specimen sequenced in a study of PD-L1 blockade in urothelial cancer. Clones were sequenced by immunoSEQ multiplex PCR, and TCRdb holds only the in-frame ones, with some missing. Of about 32,000 clones detected, 75% to 85% appear once; the ten largest clones hold roughly 33%. Here the sequenced sample was PBMCs, taken around atezolizumab (anti-PD-L1) treatment. These TCRs come from a man aged 55-75 years with urothelial cancer.

This clone was picked up one time. The rearrangement links TRBV15 to TRBJ2-5, with D maybe TRBD1 (6 bases). V gave up 2 bases and J gave up 5 bases, with 15 bases separating them. This CDR3 is 15 amino acids long. The germline CDR1 and CDR2 sequences are LNHNV and YYDKDF (reference sequence). This CDR3 is CATSRSTGLGETQYF. The CDR3 nucleotides are TGTGCCACCAGCAGATCCACAGGGCTTGGGGAGACCCAGTACTTC.

V usage is TRBV6-5 and J usage is TRBJ1-3; a weak D match, TRBD1 (6 bases). V lost 6 bases and J 2 bases, leaving 11 bases between the germline ends. Germline CDR1 MNHEY, CDR2 SVGAGI. CDR3 size: 14 residues. Here the CDR3 reads CASRPYRAGNTIYF. CDR3 coding DNA: TGTGCCAGCAGGCCTTACAGGGCTGGAAACACCATATATTTT.

The chain has TRBV5-1 and TRBJ2-1; tentatively, D is TRBD2 (6 bases). The CDR3 covers 13 residues. Germline CDR1 reads SGHRS; CDR2 reads YFSETQ. Trimming cost V 5 bases and J 4 bases, with 10 bases left between them. CDR3 region: CASRDGGYNEQFF. The CDR3 coding sequence is TGCGCCAGCAGGGACGGGGGTTACAATGAGCAGTTCTTC.

The gene calls are TRBV5-1 and TRBJ2-2; TRBD2 might be the D (5 bases). This CDR3 contains 14 residues. With 6 bases removed from V and 1 base from J, the gap between germline ends came to 10 bases. Per germline, CDR1 SGHRS and CDR2 YFSETQ. CDR3 residues: CASNKAGNTGELFF. The CDR3 DNA reads TGCGCCAGCAATAAGGCGGGGAACACCGGGGAGCTGTTTTTT.